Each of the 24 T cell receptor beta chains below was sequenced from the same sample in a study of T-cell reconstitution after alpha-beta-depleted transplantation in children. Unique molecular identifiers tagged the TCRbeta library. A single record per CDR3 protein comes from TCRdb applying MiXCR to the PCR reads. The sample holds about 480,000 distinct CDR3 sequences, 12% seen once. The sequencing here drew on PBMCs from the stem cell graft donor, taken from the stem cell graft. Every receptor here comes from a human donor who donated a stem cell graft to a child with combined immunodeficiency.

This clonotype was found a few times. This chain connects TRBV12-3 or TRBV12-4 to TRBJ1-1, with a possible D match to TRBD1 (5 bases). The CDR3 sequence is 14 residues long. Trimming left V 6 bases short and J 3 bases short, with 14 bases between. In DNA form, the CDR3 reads TGTGCCAGCAGGGAGGACAATTTGGACACTGAAGCTTTCTTT. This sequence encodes CASREDNLDTEAFF.

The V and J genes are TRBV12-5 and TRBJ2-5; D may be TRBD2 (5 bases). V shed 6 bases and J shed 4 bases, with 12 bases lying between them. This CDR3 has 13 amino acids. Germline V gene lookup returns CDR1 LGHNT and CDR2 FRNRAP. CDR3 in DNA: TGTGCTAGTGGAGTGGAGGCCGGAGAGACCCAGTACTTC. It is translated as CASGVEAGETQYF.

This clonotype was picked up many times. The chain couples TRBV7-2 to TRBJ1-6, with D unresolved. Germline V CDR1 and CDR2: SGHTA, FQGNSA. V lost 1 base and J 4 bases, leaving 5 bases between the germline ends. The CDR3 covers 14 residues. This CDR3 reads CASSLEGYNSPLHF. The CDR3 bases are TGTGCCAGCAGCTTAGAGGGTTATAATTCACCCCTCCACTTT.

The CDR3 reads CASSADRPSWALGEQFF. CDR3 DNA sequence: TGTGCCAGCAGCGCAGATCGCCCTTCGTGGGCGCTCGGTGAGCAGTTCTTC. This chain uses TRBV9 with TRBJ2-1; D is undetermined. The CDR3 length is 17 residues. Germline CDR1 is SGDLS and CDR2 is YYNGEE. The ends were cut back, 3 bases at V and 9 bases at J, with 25 bases in the middle.

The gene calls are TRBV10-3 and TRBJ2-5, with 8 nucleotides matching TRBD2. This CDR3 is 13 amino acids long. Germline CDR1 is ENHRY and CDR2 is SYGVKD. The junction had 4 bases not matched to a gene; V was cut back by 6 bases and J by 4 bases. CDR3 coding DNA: TGTGCCATCAGAACCGGGACTAGAGAGACCCAGTACTTC. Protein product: CAIRTGTRETQYF.

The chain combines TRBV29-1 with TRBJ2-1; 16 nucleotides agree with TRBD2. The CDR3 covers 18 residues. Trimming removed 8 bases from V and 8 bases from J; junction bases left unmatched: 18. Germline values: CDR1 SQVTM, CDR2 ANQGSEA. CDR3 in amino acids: CSHPGLAGGQIRIDEQFF. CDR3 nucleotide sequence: TGCAGCCATCCGGGACTAGCGGGGGGGCAGATAAGAATCGATGAGCAGTTCTTC.

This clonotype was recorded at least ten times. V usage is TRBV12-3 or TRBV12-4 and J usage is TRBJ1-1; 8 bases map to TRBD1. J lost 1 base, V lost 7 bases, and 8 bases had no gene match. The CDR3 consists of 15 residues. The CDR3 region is CASTVRGPWNTEAFF. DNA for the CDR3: TGTGCCAGCACCGTCAGGGGGCCATGGAACACTGAAGCTTTCTTT.

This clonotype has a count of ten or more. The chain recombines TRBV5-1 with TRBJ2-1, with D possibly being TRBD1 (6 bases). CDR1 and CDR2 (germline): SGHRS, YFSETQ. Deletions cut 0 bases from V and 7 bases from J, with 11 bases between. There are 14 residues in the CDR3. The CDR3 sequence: CASSLVWGPNEQFF. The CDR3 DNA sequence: TGCGCCAGCAGCTTGGTCTGGGGGCCGAATGAGCAGTTCTTC.

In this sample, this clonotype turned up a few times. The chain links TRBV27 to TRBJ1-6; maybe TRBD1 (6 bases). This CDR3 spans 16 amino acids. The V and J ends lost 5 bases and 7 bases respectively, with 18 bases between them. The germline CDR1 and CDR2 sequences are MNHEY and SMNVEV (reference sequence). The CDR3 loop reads CASSLRSNRGNSPLHF. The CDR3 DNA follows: TGTGCCAGCAGTCTCCGCTCGAATAGGGGGAATTCACCCCTCCACTTT.

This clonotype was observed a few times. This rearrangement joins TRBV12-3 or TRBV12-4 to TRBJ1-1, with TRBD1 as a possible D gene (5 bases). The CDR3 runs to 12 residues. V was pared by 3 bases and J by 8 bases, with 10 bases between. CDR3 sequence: CASSFDSPEAFF. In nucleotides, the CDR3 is TGTGCCAGCAGTTTCGACAGCCCAGAAGCTTTCTTT.

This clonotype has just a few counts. The chain's CDR3 is CATSSTTGTEAFF. The CDR3 DNA reads TGTGCCACCAGCAGCACGACAGGAACTGAAGCTTTCTTT. This chain joins TRBV15 and TRBJ1-1; D perhaps matches TRBD1 (6 bases). V lost 3 bases and J lost 5, with 10 bases in between. CDR3 length equals 13 residues. Germline V CDR1 and CDR2: LNHNV, YYDKDF (reference sequence).

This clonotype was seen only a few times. CDR3 in DNA: TGTGCCATCAGTGGGAGGGATCCAATAAGCGGTACGCAGTATTTT. Translated: CAISGRDPISGTQYF. V usage is TRBV10-3 and J usage is TRBJ2-3; D possibly corresponds to TRBD2 (6 bases). This CDR3 has 15 residues. In germline, CDR1 is ENHRY, CDR2 SYGVKD. The V end lost 4 bases, the J end lost 8 bases, and 19 bases lay between the germline ends.

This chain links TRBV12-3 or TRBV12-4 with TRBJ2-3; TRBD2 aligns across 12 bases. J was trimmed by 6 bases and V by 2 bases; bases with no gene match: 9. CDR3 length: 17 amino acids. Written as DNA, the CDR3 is TGTGCCAGCAGTTTATACGGGACTAGCGGGCCAATGGATACGCAGTATTTT. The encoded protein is CASSLYGTSGPMDTQYF.

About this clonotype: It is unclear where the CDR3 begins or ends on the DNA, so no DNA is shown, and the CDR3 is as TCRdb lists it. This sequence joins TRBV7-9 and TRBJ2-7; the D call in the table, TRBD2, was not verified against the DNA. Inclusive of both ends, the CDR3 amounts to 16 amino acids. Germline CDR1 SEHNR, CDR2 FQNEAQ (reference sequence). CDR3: CASRLRRAGSIDEQYF.

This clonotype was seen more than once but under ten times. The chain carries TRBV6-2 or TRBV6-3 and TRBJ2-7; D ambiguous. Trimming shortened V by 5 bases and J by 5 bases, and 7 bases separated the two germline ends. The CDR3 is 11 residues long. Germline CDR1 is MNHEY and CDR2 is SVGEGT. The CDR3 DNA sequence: TGTGCCAGCAGTCAGGCCAACGAGCAGTACTTC. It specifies CASSQANEQYF.

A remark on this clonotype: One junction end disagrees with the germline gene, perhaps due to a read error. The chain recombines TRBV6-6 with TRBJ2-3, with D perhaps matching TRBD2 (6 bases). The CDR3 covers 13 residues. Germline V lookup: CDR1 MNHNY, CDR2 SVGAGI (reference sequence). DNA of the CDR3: TGTGCCAACCCGGGACTGTCATCTGATACGCTGTATTTT. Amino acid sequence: CANPGLSSDTLYF.

The CDR3 protein is CASSTMTGSPETQYF. The CDR3 DNA reads as TGTGCCAGCAGCACAATGACAGGGTCGCCAGAGACCCAGTACTTC. V usage is TRBV6-2 or TRBV6-3 and J usage is TRBJ2-5; 7 nucleotides match TRBD1. V shed 6 bases, J shed 4 bases, and the junction held 11 bases outside the gene matches. Looked up from germline, CDR1 is MNHEY and CDR2 is SVGEGT. The CDR3 runs 15 residues.

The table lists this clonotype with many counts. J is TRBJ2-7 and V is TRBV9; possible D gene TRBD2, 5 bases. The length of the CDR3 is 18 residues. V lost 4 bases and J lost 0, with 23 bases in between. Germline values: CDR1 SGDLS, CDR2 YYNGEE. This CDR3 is CASSPRGQPLRSSYEQYF. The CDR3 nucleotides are TGTGCCAGCAGCCCTCGGGGTCAGCCACTAAGGAGCTCCTACGAGCAGTACTTC.

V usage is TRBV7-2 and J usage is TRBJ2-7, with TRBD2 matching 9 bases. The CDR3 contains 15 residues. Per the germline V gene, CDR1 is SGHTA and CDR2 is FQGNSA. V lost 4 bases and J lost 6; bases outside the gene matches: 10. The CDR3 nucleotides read TGTGCCAGCAGCTCTCCGGGACTAGCTGCCCGCGAGCAGTACTTC. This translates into CASSSPGLAAREQYF.

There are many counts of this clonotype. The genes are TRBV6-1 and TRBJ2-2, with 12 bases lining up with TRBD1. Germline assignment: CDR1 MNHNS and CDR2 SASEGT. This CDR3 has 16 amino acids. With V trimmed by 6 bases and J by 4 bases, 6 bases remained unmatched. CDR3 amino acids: CASSPSGQGATGELFF. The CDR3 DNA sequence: TGTGCCAGCAGCCCATCGGGACAGGGGGCCACCGGGGAGCTGTTTTTT.

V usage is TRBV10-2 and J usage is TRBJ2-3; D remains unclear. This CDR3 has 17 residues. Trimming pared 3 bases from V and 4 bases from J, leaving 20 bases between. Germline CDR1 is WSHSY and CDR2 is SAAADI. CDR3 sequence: CASSESIGLVGADTQYF. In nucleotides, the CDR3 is TGCGCCAGCAGTGAATCAATAGGGCTAGTCGGAGCAGATACGCAGTATTTT.

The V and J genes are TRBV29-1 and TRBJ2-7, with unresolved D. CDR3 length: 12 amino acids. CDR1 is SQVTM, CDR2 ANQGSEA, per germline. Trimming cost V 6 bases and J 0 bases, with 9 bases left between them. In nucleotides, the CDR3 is TGCAGCGTGATGCAGAACTCCTACGAGCAGTACTTC. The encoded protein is CSVMQNSYEQYF.

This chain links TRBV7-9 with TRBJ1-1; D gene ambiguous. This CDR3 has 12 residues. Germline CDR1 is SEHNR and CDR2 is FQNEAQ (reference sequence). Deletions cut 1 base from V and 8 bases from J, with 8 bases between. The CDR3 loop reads CASSLGIKEAFF. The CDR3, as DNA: TGTGCCAGCAGCTTAGGTATTAAAGAAGCTTTCTTT.

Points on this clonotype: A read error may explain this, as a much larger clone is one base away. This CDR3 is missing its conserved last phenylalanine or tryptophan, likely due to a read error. The CDR3 is CASSPNPGGAVTEAFC. DNA for the CDR3: TGCGCCAGCAGCCCTAATCCGGGGGGCGCGGTCACTGAAGCTTTCTGT. This chain joins TRBV5-1 and TRBJ1-1; a possible D gene is TRBD1 (6 bases). The germline V gene has CDR1 SGHRS and CDR2 YFSETQ. V was trimmed by 4 bases and J by 4 bases, leaving 20 bases between them. The length of the CDR3 is 16 residues.